This T cell receptor beta chain was sequenced during a study of blood T cell repertoires in COVID-19. Study-wide background: COVID-19 samples from acute and convalescent phases originated in the United States, Italy and Spain.

In the source study's methods: From reference gene primer amplification, estimates of nucleated cell counts were derived. Clones were sequenced by immunoSEQ multiplex PCR, and TCRdb holds only the in-frame ones, with some missing. Clone size and V and J calls were adopted from that table, with D and trimming inferred from the DNA. The table lists around 320,000 clones, approximately 85% of them singletons. CDR1 and CDR2 from the germline V gene are SEHNR and FQNEAQ (reference sequence). CDR3 length: 15 amino acids. J was trimmed by 7 bases and V by 0 bases; bases with no gene match: 5. V and J are TRBV7-9 and TRBJ1-4; TRBD1 aligns across 7 bases. This receptor was obtained from a human donor in a cohort sampled during active COVID-19. The specimen sequenced was peripheral blood. The CDR3 here is CASSLATGTAEKLFF. DNA of the CDR3: TGTGCCAGCAGCTTAGCGACAGGGACAGCTGAAAAACTGTTTTTT.